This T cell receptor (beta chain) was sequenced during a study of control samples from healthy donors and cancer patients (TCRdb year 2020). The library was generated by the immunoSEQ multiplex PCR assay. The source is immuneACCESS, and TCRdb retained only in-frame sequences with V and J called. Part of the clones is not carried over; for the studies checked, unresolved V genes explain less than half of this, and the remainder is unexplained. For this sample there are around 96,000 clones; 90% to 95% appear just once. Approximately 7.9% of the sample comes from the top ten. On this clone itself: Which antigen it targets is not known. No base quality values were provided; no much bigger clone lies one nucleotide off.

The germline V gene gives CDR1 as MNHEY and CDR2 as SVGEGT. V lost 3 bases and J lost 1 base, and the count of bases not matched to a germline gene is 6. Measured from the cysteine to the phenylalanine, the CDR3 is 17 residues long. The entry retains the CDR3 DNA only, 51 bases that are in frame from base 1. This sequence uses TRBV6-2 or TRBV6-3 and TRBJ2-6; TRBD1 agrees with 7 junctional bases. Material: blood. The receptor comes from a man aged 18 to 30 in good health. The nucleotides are TGTGCCAGCAGTTATGGGACAGCGTTGTCTGGGGCCAACGTCCTGACTTTC. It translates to CASSYGTALSGANVLTF.